This entry is about one T cell receptor (beta chain). This record comes from a study of blood T cell repertoires in COVID-19. This CDR3 spans 13 amino acids. In germline, CDR1 is SGHTA, CDR2 FQGTGA. The ends were cut back, 1 base at V and 7 bases at J, with 11 bases in the middle. The data were produced by immunoSEQ multiplex PCR, yet TCRdb's version contains in-frame clones alone and is incomplete. The sample gives around 700,000 clones, more than 80% of which show up once; 0.2% to 0.3% is in the top ten. Specimen: peripheral blood. The clonotype originates from a woman under 30 with acute or convalescent COVID-19. The V and J genes are TRBV7-3 and TRBJ2-7; TRBD2 is a possible D gene (5 bases). Here the CDR3 reads CASSLKGAGEQYF. The CDR3 nucleotides are TGTGCCAGCAGCTTAAAGGGAGCCGGGGAGCAGTACTTC.